This is a list of T cell receptor beta chains from one sample in a study of blood T cell repertoires in COVID-19. Using immunoSEQ multiplex PCR, the repertoire was profiled, and TCRdb retains in-frame clones only, with some absent. The table lists over 130,000 clones, about 81% of them singletons, with about 4% in the top ten. Sequenced sample: peripheral blood. These receptors were obtained from a woman older than 75 with acute or convalescent COVID-19. CDR3s leave out the opening cysteine and the closing phenylalanine or tryptophan.

V gene	J gene	CDR3 protein
TRBV7-8	TRBJ1-2	ASSRNSVTGLGYGYT
TRBV19	TRBJ2-1	ASSRGLPYNEQF
TRBV6-5	TRBJ1-2	ASNGGRTNYGYT
TRBV6-5	TRBJ2-3	ATAGRRESQY
TRBV6-6	TRBJ1-3	ASSYSTGLGTIY
TRBV7-6	TRBJ2-1	ASSPPGLAAYNEQF
TRBV5-6	TRBJ2-4	ASSFSRQAIQY
TRBV6-6	TRBJ2-7	ASSPTPLRDRVYEQY
TRBV6-5	TRBJ2-7	ASSYQQGSYEQY
TRBV27	TRBJ1-4	ASSPHDRRHEKLF
TRBV18	TRBJ1-2	ASSRGGGEAYGYT
TRBV7-6	TRBJ1-6	ASSLYRDISSNSPLH
TRBV5-6	TRBJ2-5	ASSLVGQGETQY
TRBV11-2	TRBJ2-3	ASSSRTSEITDTQY
TRBV28	TRBJ2-7	ASSSGARDEQY
TRBV5-1	TRBJ2-7	ASSSGQGVSSYEQY
TRBV2	TRBJ1-6	ASSLSVYNSPLH
TRBV27	TRBJ2-5	ASSLSPSGGNRY
TRBV28	TRBJ1-6	ASSKPPGYDSPLH
TRBV19	TRBJ1-3	ASSIDRASGNTIY
TRBV27	TRBJ2-7	ASSLRTGPWGEQY
TRBV9	TRBJ1-5	ASSPRDGVNQPQH
TRBV5-1	TRBJ1-2	ASSGGTSGGNGYT
TRBV4-2	TRBJ2-2	ASSQRASGANTGELF
TRBV5-1	TRBJ2-3	ASSLEFRPKGDTQY
TRBV20-1	TRBJ2-1	SASPVGVSYNEQF
TRBV20-1	TRBJ2-5	SASSGVQETQY
TRBV7-3	TRBJ2-7	ASSEGTSSYEQY
TRBV7-2	TRBJ2-5	ASSLVGRETQY
TRBV7-8	TRBJ1-5	ASSLGVRGEVVSNQPQH
TRBV7-9	TRBJ2-7	ASSFASNSEQY
TRBV9	TRBJ2-7	ASSVGGGGYEQY
TRBV19	TRBJ1-5	ASRGIGGAMGQPQH
TRBV3-1/TRBV3-2	TRBJ2-4	ASSQGPPSRSIQY
TRBV28	TRBJ1-1	ASSPVTGGNTEAF